This TCR beta chain was documented in a study of blood T cell repertoires in COVID-19. Across the study: Samples taken during acute and convalescent COVID-19 were collected in the United States, Italy and Spain. In each case, the material was cDNA or gDNA derived from T cells, B-cell-depleted T cells, or PBMCs.

Methods used by the authors: Using reference gene primer amplification, nucleated cell counts were estimated. TCRdb's table, derived via immunoSEQ multiplex PCR, lists solely in-frame clones and lacks some. The V and J calls and clone size were taken over from that table, and D and trimming were inferred from the DNA. The repertoire holds roughly 100,000 clones, with 65% to 90% as singletons. Germline values: CDR1 SGDLS, CDR2 YYNGEE. Trimming pared 3 bases from V and 0 bases from J, leaving 8 bases between. This CDR3 has 14 amino acids. The chain links TRBV9 to TRBJ2-3; unclear D gene. Sequencing input: peripheral blood. This receptor was identified in a man aged 50-60 years with acute or convalescent COVID-19. The CDR3 DNA sequence: TGTGCCAGCAGCGGGGCCGTTAGCACAGATACGCAGTATTTT. It specifies CASSGAVSTDTQYF. Full variable domain (outside the CDR3, taken from reference TRBV9 and TRBJ2-3): DSGVTQTPKHLITATGQRVTLRCSPRSGDLSVYWYQQSLDQGLQFLIQYYNGEERAKGNILERFSAQQFPDLHSELNLSSLELGDSALYFCASSGAVSTDTQYFGPGTRLTVL.